This entry features one T cell receptor (beta chain) sequence. Its antigen remains unknown. 60 Vbeta and 13 Jbeta primers were used in PCR. Original analysis: Later analysis identified approximately 80 million unique TCR beta chains, some 10 million shared. Libraries were prepared by immunoSEQ multiplex PCR; TCRdb keeps only in-frame clonotypes and omits some of them. Clone size and V and J calls were adopted from that table, with D and trimming inferred from the DNA. The sample consists of fewer than 250,000 clones, about 80% of them appearing once. CDR3 size: 14 residues. Germline V lookup: CDR1 SGHRS, CDR2 YFSETQ. Trimming left V 0 bases short and J 7 bases short, with 11 bases between. The sample originates from a study of cytomegalovirus exposure and HLA in healthy donors. Study results and caveats: Presence/absence analyses treated sequencing depth as roughly uniform across donors.

This sequence originates from a male donor in good health and CMV-seronegative. Sample: PBMCs. This sequence joins TRBV5-1 and TRBJ2-1, with D maybe TRBD2 (7 bases). DNA for the CDR3: TGCGCCAGCAGCTTGGACAGGGAGGGAAATGAGCAGTTCTTC. Amino acids: CASSLDREGNEQFF.